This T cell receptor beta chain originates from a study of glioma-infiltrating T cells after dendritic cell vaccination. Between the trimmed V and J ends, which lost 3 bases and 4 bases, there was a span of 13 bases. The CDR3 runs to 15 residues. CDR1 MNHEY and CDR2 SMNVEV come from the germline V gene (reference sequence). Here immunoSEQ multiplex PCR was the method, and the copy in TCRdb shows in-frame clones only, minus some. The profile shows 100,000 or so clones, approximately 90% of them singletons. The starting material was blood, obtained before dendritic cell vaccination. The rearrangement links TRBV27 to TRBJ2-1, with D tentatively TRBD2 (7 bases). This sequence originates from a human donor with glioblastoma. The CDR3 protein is CASSFGGGEYNEQFF. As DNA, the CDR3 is TGTGCCAGCAGTTTCGGAGGGGGGGAGTACAATGAGCAGTTCTTC.